The sample holds one count of the clone carrying this T cell receptor (beta chain). Regarding time point: 2015-2016 season, pre-vaccination. Method: immunoSEQ multiplex PCR; TCRdb's copy keeps in-frame clones and lacks some. Here the sample spans more than 1,500 clones, roughly 84% being singletons. V gave up 4 bases and J gave up 4 bases; unmatched junction bases: 11. Germline-derived CDR1 and CDR2 are SGHTS and YDEGEE. This CDR3 is 16 amino acids long. The data derive from a study of follicular helper T cells after annual influenza vaccination. Sequencing was performed on CXCR5+ CD38- circulating T follicular helper cells from blood, taken on the day of influenza vaccination. Subset described: circulating Tfh, non-naive CD4+CXCR5+PD-1+ (ICOS+CD38+ or ICOS-CD38-). This TCR was recovered from an adult who received the influenza vaccine. This chain uses TRBV5-8 with TRBJ2-3; 8 bases are a match to TRBD1. The chain's CDR3 is CASSPRVRGRPDTQYF. CDR3 DNA sequence: TGTGCCAGCAGCCCTAGGGTCAGGGGGCGTCCAGATACGCAGTATTTT.